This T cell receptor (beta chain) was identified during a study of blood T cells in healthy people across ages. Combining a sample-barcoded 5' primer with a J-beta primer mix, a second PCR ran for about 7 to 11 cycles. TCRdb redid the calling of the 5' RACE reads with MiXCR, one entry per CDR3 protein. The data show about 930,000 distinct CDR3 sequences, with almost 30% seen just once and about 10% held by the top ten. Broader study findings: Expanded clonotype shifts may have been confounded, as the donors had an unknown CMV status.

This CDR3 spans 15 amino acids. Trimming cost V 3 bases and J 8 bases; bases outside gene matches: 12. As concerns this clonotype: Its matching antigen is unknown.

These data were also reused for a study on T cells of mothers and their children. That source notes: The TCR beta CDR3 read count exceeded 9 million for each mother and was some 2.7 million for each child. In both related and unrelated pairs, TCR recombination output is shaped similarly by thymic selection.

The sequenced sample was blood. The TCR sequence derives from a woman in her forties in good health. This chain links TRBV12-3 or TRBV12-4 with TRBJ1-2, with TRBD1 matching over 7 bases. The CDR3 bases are TGTGCCAGCAGTTTCGAGGGGGCCACCGGGGGAGGCTACACCTTC. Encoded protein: CASSFEGATGGGYTF.